The sequence of this TCR beta chain was determined in a study of early T cells in non-severe SARS-CoV-2 infection. Turning to this clonotype: Its antigen is unknown.

The V gene's germline CDR1 is SQVTM and CDR2 ANQGSEA. The CDR3 extends over 12 amino acids. V was clipped by 0 bases and J by 5 bases, with 7 bases between them. TCRdb reprocessed the 5' RACE reads via MiXCR and lists one record per CDR3 protein. The table records about 130,000 distinct CDR3 sequences, about 15% of them present only once. Study conclusions and caveats: Using VDJdb, the matching emphasized anti-spike CD8 responses while missing private and CD4 specificities.

The chain carries TRBV29-1 and TRBJ2-5; D gene uncertain. Sequencing used whole blood. The sequence was obtained from an adult who was a healthcare worker with PCR-confirmed SARS-CoV-2 infection or an uninfected control (not recorded which). DNA of the CDR3: TGCAGCGTTGAAGACGGGCGGGAGACCCAGTACTTC. Amino acids: CSVEDGRETQYF.